Below, 5 T cell receptor beta chains from the same sample are listed, as sequenced in a study of T cells after yellow fever vaccination. TCRdb independently ran MiXCR on the 5' RACE reads; one entry per CDR3 protein. The table has about 63,000 distinct CDR3 sequences, around 7.4% seen once. Here the sequenced sample was CD8+ T cells sorted from PBMCs, taken 15 days after the yellow fever booster vaccination. The receptors come from a man between 25 and 39 years old who received the YFV17D yellow fever vaccine.

This clonotype was recorded at least ten times. In DNA form, the CDR3 reads TGTGCCAGCAGTTTATCCGGTAGTGGCTACGAGCAGTACTTC. It encodes CASSLSGSGYEQYF. This chain joins TRBV27 and TRBJ2-7; D ambiguous. The CDR3 has 14 amino acids. Germline values: CDR1 MNHEY, CDR2 SMNVEV (reference sequence). Trimming took 0 bases from V and 3 from J, leaving 9 bases between them.

CDR3: CASRPRTGGLDEQFF. CDR3 coding DNA: TGTGCCAGCCGCCCAAGGACAGGGGGACTGGATGAGCAGTTCTTC. The chain links TRBV6-1 to TRBJ2-1; 10 nucleotides line up with TRBD1. The germline V gene encodes CDR1 MNHNS and CDR2 SASEGT. The CDR3 runs 15 residues. V trimming: 8 bases; J trimming: 8 bases; junction bases outside the gene matches: 12.

The sample holds many counts of this clonotype. The genes are TRBV11-2 and TRBJ2-3; 9 positions agree with TRBD2. Germline V lookup: CDR1 SGHAT, CDR2 FQNNGV. J was trimmed by 3 bases and V by 5 bases; bases with no gene match: 9. This CDR3 is built from 16 residues. CDR3 DNA sequence: TGTGCCAGCAGCACCCGGACTAGCGTAGGAACAGATACGCAGTATTTT. Amino acids: CASSTRTSVGTDTQYF.

There are many counts of this clonotype. This chain joins TRBV5-1 and TRBJ2-2; D gene ambiguous. This CDR3 is 14 amino acids long. The ends were cut back, 4 bases at V and 5 bases at J, with 12 bases in the middle. Germline values: CDR1 SGHRS, CDR2 YFSETQ. This CDR3 is CASSRWLGTGELFF. The CDR3 DNA reads as TGCGCCAGCAGCCGTTGGCTAGGGACCGGGGAGCTGTTTTTT.

The table lists this clonotype with many counts. The rearrangement links TRBV11-2 to TRBJ2-2; D not resolved. The CDR3 spans 14 residues. The V end lost 2 bases, the J end lost 6 bases, and 10 bases lay between the germline ends. Germline loops: CDR1 SGHAT, CDR2 FQNNGV. The CDR3, as DNA: TGTGCCAGCAGCTTACTCGGCAGTTCCGGGGAGCTGTTTTTT. Protein sequence: CASSLLGSSGELFF.